The entry below describes one T cell receptor beta chain. Its cognate antigen has yet to be identified. The CDR1 and CDR2 encoded by the germline V gene (reference sequence) are MNHEY and SMNVEV. The CDR3 starts with the cysteine, ends with the phenylalanine, and has 16 residues. The coding DNA is unavailable. TCRdb records Illumina HiSeq 2000 as the sequencer. TCR beta cDNA libraries were prepared using 5'RACE template switching, which introduced a universal primer site and unique molecular identifiers. Synthesis of cDNA was primed from the TCR beta constant segment and was followed by two consecutive PCR amplification steps. In the paper's pipeline: MIGEC was used to demultiplex reads and group the reads by UMI, and MiTCR was used to assemble and quantify clonotypes. Only TCR cDNA sequences supported by at least two reads were kept to exclude erroneous sequences. Downstream repertoire analysis used the tcR package, and clonotypes were matched across fractions by CDR3 nucleotide sequence plus V segment. VDJmatch was used to annotate antigen specificity against VDJdb, with one amino acid substitution in CDR3 allowed. Reprocessed by TCRdb, the reads give a single entry per CDR3 protein sequence, without DNA. What appears here as the V and J calls and clone size reflects TCRdb's work, not the paper's. This sample's table has entries for roughly 180,000 distinct CDR3 sequences. Approximately 17% of the sample is held by the ten biggest clonotypes.

To determine HCMV serostatus, a commercial ELISA kit was used to detect HCMV-specific IgG in serum. Ficoll density gradient centrifugation was used to isolate peripheral blood mononuclear cells from blood. The entry originates in a study of T cells expressing NK-cell markers (dated by TCRdb to the early 2020s). With regard to the full study: TCR beta-chain repertoires were profiled in sorted CD3+CD56+NKG2C+, CD3+CD56+NKG2C- and CD3+CD56-NKG2C+ T-cell subsets from several donors. Among the eight sequenced donors, seven were HCMV-seropositive and one was HCMV-seronegative. Sequencing of the libraries produced 2 x 150 bp reads on Illumina HiSeq 2000/2500, MiSeq or NextSeq. All eight donors whose samples were sequenced were randomly selected healthy volunteers, three of them men and five women. Study-wide findings and limitations: In a handful of donors, the dominant CD3+CD56+NKG2C+ clonotypes were among the top 10 CD8+ clonotypes and accounted for about 1.0-7.5% of CD8+ T cells. Those dominant clonotypes were again the most abundant among CD3+CD56-NKG2C+ cells in four donors, at roughly 25-65%. Whether the expanded NKG2C-expressing T cell clones were specific for HCMV antigens was left unclear.

The chain joins TRBV27 to TRBJ1-6; TCRdb proposes TRBD1, but this gene call is untestable without DNA. The origin of this receptor is a woman between 18 and 75 years old in good health. The sequencing input was blood T cells: a sorted CD56 or NKG2C T cell subset, CD4+ or CD8+ T cells, or bulk PBMC T cells (not recorded which). The CDR3 corresponds to CASSLRWPGGESPLHF.